A selection of T cell receptor beta chains follows, all from one sample in a study of siplizumab effects on memory and regulatory T cells. Assay used: immunoSEQ multiplex PCR; TCRdb lists only in-frame clones, some missing. The data hold over 90,000 clones, with approximately 90% observed a single time. The sequencing input was CD4+ T cells sorted from blood. Receptor source: a human donor in good health. CDR3s include the opening cysteine and the closing phenylalanine or tryptophan. Each record gives: J gene, V gene, clone size, D gene, CDR3 DNA, CDR3 protein. D genes are given only for firm matches. Rows may omit the clone size; those that give it use once, few, many or a size class.

TRBJ2-1 TRBV19 - - TGTGCCAGTAGCCCCCTAGCCCTGGGGGCCTACAATGAGCAGTTCTTC CASSPLALGAYNEQFF
TRBJ2-2 TRBV5-1 - - TGCGCCAGCAGCTTACAACGCGGGGTTACCGGGGAGCTGTTTTTT CASSLQRGVTGELFF
TRBJ2-5 TRBV7-9 - - TGTGCCAGCAGCTTAGCTTTGGCAGGGTGGGCCCAGTACTTC CASSLALAGWAQYF
TRBJ2-5 TRBV20-1 - - TGCAGTGCAGGGGAAGAGACCCAGTACTTC CSAGEETQYF
TRBJ1-2 TRBV28 - - TGTGCCAGCAGTCCTGGAACGTGGGGCTACACCTTC CASSPGTWGYTF
TRBJ2-2 TRBV7-3 - - TGTGCCAGCAGCTCAGGAAGCGCGAACACCGGGGAGCTGTTTTTT CASSSGSANTGELFF
TRBJ2-2 TRBV19 - - TGTGCCAGTAGTATGAGGGGTGGCACCGGGGAGCTGTTTTTT CASSMRGGTGELFF
TRBJ2-3 TRBV5-1 - TRBD1 TGCGCCAGCAGCACACGGACAGGGGTTGCAGATACGCAGTATTTT CASSTRTGVADTQYF
TRBJ2-2 TRBV28 - - TGTGCCAGCAGTCCCCCCCCCGGGGAGCTGTTTTTT CASSPPPGELFF
TRBJ1-1 TRBV5-1 - - TGCGCCAGCAGCTTGGGAGAGAACACTGAAGCTTTCTTT CASSLGENTEAFF
TRBJ2-1 TRBV27 - - TGTGCCAGCAGCGCTTACTCGCGCGCGGACAATGAGCAGTTCTTC CASSAYSRADNEQFF
TRBJ1-1 TRBV29-1 - TRBD1 TGCAGCGTTGGTGGTAGGTACAAATCAGGGCCAGGGGGGGCTTTCTTT CSVGGRYKSGPGGAFF
TRBJ2-1 TRBV19 - TRBD2 TGTGCCAGTAGTACTCGGGCGGGAGGAACGTGGGGGCAGTTCTTC CASSTRAGGTWGQFF
TRBJ2-3 TRBV10-3 - - TGTGCCATCAGCCTCCAGGGGTCAGATACGCAGTATTTT CAISLQGSDTQYF
TRBJ2-5 TRBV10-3 - - TGTGCCATCAGTGCTGGGAGCGGCTACGAAGAGACCCAGTACTTC CAISAGSGYEETQYF
TRBJ1-4 TRBV27 - TRBD1 TGTGCCAGCACTCGACAGGGTTCAACTGAAAAACTGTTTTTT CASTRQGSTEKLFF
TRBJ1-4 TRBV5-1 - - TGCGCCAGCAGCCCCTATGCGGGGGCGGGGGGTGAAAAACTGTTTTTT CASSPYAGAGGEKLFF
TRBJ2-3 TRBV9 - TRBD2 TGTGCCAGCAGCGCTCGGACTCCGGGACTAGCGGGAGGGGGAACAGATACGCAGTATTTT CASSARTPGLAGGGTDTQYF
TRBJ2-1 TRBV5-1 - TRBD1 TGCGCCAGCAGCCCCGGGACAGGGATCTACAATGAGCAGTTCTTC CASSPGTGIYNEQFF
TRBJ2-5 TRBV7-6 - - TGTGCCAGCAGCTTAGCTTCGGCGAACAGAATTTACGGGCAGTACTTC CASSLASANRIYGQYF
TRBJ2-1 TRBV28 - TRBD2 TGTGCCAGCAGTTTAGTAGCGGGAGTGGACAATGAGCAGTTCTTC CASSLVAGVDNEQFF
TRBJ1-1 TRBV13 - - TGTGCCAGCAGGGTCGGGGGGGCGAACACTGAAGCTTTCTTT CASRVGGANTEAFF
TRBJ2-7 TRBV11-1 - - TGTGCCAGCAGCCTTCTGGTTGGGGGGAGCGGTAGGTACGAGCAGTACTTC CASSLLVGGSGRYEQYF
TRBJ2-4 TRBV10-3 - - TGTGCCATCAGTGGGGTTAGCGGAGCCAAAAACATTCAGTACTTC CAISGVSGAKNIQYF
TRBJ2-7 TRBV18 once - TGTGCCAGCTCACAGCTCTTAACCGACTCCTACGAGCAGTACTTC CASSQLLTDSYEQYF
TRBJ1-1 TRBV5-3 - - TGTGCCAGAAGCTTGGGTCCACATCCAGGAGCTTTCTTT CARSLGPHPGAFF
TRBJ2-5 TRBV2 - - TGTGCCAGCAGGACCAATAGCAGGGTGTTGGAGGAGACCCAGTACTTC CASRTNSRVLEETQYF
TRBJ2-4 TRBV27 - TRBD2 TGTGCCAGCAGTCGGACTAGCGGGGAAAACATTCAGTACTTC CASSRTSGENIQYF
TRBJ2-3 TRBV2 - - TGTGCCAGCGAGGCGGCAGATACGCAGTATTTT CASEAADTQYF
TRBJ1-4 TRBV4-2 - TRBD1 TGTGCCAGCAGCCAAGCCCAACGGACAGGGGTTGAAAAACTGTTTTTT CASSQAQRTGVEKLFF
TRBJ1-1 TRBV6-1 - - TGTGCCAGCAGTGACCCAACGGACTTTTGGGTCGCGAACACTGAAGCTTTCTTT CASSDPTDFWVANTEAFF
TRBJ1-3 TRBV7-8 - - TGTGCCAGCAGCTTAGCGGACGGGAGCTCTGGAAACACCATATATTTT CASSLADGSSGNTIYF
TRBJ2-7 TRBV5-5 once - TGTGCCAGCAGCTTGACTTACGAGCAGTACTTC CASSLTYEQYF
TRBJ1-4 TRBV5-1 - - TGCGCCAGCAGGTCGGGGCCAACTAATGAAAAACTGTTTTTT CASRSGPTNEKLFF
TRBJ2-7 TRBV6-1 - TRBD2 TGTGCCAGCACCGAAATTCAAGGGACTAGCGAGCAGTACTTC CASTEIQGTSEQYF
TRBJ2-7 TRBV27 - - TGTGCCAGCAGCAACAGGGCTTACTCCTACGAGCAGTACTTC CASSNRAYSYEQYF
TRBJ2-3 TRBV5-1 once TRBD1 TGCGCCAGCAGCTTACGGACAGGGCCCGGCATAGATACGCAGTATTTT CASSLRTGPGIDTQYF
TRBJ2-1 TRBV11-2 - - TGTGCCAGCAGCAGAACCGGGACATACCTTGGGAATGAGCAGTTCTTC CASSRTGTYLGNEQFF
TRBJ1-1 TRBV28 - - TGTGCCAGCTGCTTGGAATACAGGAACACTGAAGCTTTCTTT CASCLEYRNTEAFF
TRBJ1-1 TRBV5-1 - TRBD1 TGCGCCAGCAGCTACGGGACAGTAGACTGGAGCCCTGAAGCTTTCTTT CASSYGTVDWSPEAFF
TRBJ2-7 TRBV2 - - TGTGCCAGCAGTGCAAACCGGTACGAGCAGTACTTC CASSANRYEQYF
TRBJ2-1 TRBV5-1 - TRBD2 TGCGCCAGCAGCTCCCCTCCTAGCGGGAACGGGGAGCAGTTCTTC CASSSPPSGNGEQFF
TRBJ2-7 TRBV6-5 - TRBD2 TGTGCCAGCATGGGAGGGATCAACTCCTACGAGCAGTACTTC CASMGGINSYEQYF
TRBJ1-5 TRBV11-2 - - TGTGCCAGCAGCTTAGATACAGGGTTCAATCAGCCCCAGCATTTT CASSLDTGFNQPQHF
TRBJ1-5 TRBV19 once TRBD1 TGTGCCAGTAGTTTCCCAGGGGGCGGAAGCAATCAGCCCCAGCATTTT CASSFPGGGSNQPQHF
TRBJ2-7 TRBV6-6 - - TGTGCCAGCTCAAGAACAGCAAGCTCCTACGAGCAGTACTTC CASSRTASSYEQYF
TRBJ1-2 TRBV7-2 - - TGTGCCAGCAGACCCGCCGGGTCCTATGGCTACACCTTC CASRPAGSYGYTF
TRBJ2-1 TRBV2 - - TGTGCCAGCAGTTCTAACATTGAGCAGTTCTTC CASSSNIEQFF
TRBJ2-5 TRBV29-1 - TRBD2 TGCAGCTCACGACTAGCGGGAGAAGAGACCCAGTACTTC CSSRLAGEETQYF
TRBJ2-3 TRBV5-6 - - TGTGCCAGCAGCTTTTACGGAAAATCCACAGATACGCAGTATTTT CASSFYGKSTDTQYF
TRBJ2-1 TRBV10-3 - TRBD2 TGTGCCATCAGTGAAAGAGGTAGCGGGAACAATGAGCAGTTCTTC CAISERGSGNNEQFF
TRBJ1-1 TRBV5-1 - - TGCGCCAGCAGCCCGCGGGGTTCTCAGGCTTTCTTT CASSPRGSQAFF
TRBJ2-1 TRBV27 - - TGTGCCAGCAGCTGGGGCCGTTCCGTTGAGCAGTTCTTC CASSWGRSVEQFF
TRBJ1-2 TRBV9 - - TGTGCCAGCAGCGTAGCGGGCAGCTCTGGTGGCTACACCTTC CASSVAGSSGGYTF
TRBJ1-5 TRBV20-1 - - TGCAGTGCCACCCGGGATCAGCCCCAGCATTTT CSATRDQPQHF
TRBJ2-1 TRBV4-1 - - TGCGCCAGCAGCCCTCCGAGAGCAATGGGTGAGCAGTTCTTC CASSPPRAMGEQFF
TRBJ2-6 TRBV28 - TRBD1 TGTGCCAGCAGTCGGGACAGCTCTGGGGCCAACGTCCTGACTTTC CASSRDSSGANVLTF
TRBJ2-3 TRBV2 - TRBD2 TGTGCCAGTCGGCGGGTGGGACTAGCGGGGGGCATTGGGCGGAAGAAGACCACAGATACGCAGTATTTT CASRRVGLAGGIGRKKTTDTQYF
TRBJ1-1 TRBV5-1 - TRBD1 TGCGCCAGCAGCGGGGACAGCTTCACGATTGAAGCTTTCTTT CASSGDSFTIEAFF